One sample yielded the 10 T cell receptor beta chains listed below, sequenced in a study of PD-L1 blockade in urothelial cancer. Data came from immunoSEQ multiplex PCR; TCRdb stores just in-frame clones and leaves some out. The sample carries about 32,000 clones, 85% to 90% recorded once. Sequenced here: PBMCs, sampled around atezolizumab (anti-PD-L1) treatment. These receptor sequences come from a man in his forties or fifties with urothelial cancer.

The rearrangement joins TRBV7-9 to TRBJ1-2; maybe TRBD1 (5 bases). Per the germline V gene, CDR1 is SEHNR and CDR2 is FQNEAQ (reference sequence). The V gene lost 8 bases and the J gene lost 1 base, with 11 bases spanning the gap. The CDR3 runs 13 residues. CDR3 DNA: TGTGCCAGCTGGGGCAGCTTTAACTATGGCTACACCTTC. This encodes CASWGSFNYGYTF.

The CDR3 DNA sequence: TGTGCCAGCAGTGAAGCGCTTGAGACAGGGGCCTACGAGCAGTACTTC. This sequence encodes CASSEALETGAYEQYF. This rearrangement joins TRBV2 to TRBJ2-7; 8 bases match TRBD1. The trim removed 0 bases at V and 2 bases at J, leaving 6 bases unmatched. Germline V gene sequence: CDR1 SNHLY, CDR2 FYNNEI. This CDR3 spans 16 amino acids.

The chain joins TRBV10-2 to TRBJ1-5; no definite D call. Germline lookup yields CDR1 WSHSY and CDR2 SAAADI. The CDR3 has 16 amino acids. Deletions cut 1 base from V and 0 bases from J, with 10 bases between. This CDR3 is CASSEFRSDSNQPQHF. The DNA of the CDR3 is TGCGCCAGCAGTGAGTTCAGGTCAGATAGCAATCAGCCCCAGCATTTT.

This chain links TRBV27 with TRBJ1-5; perhaps TRBD1 as D (5 bases). Trimming shortened V by 5 bases and J by 4 bases, and 12 bases separated the two germline ends. The CDR3 is 14 residues long. Per germline, CDR1 MNHEY and CDR2 SMNVEV (reference sequence). In DNA form, the CDR3 reads TGTGCCAGCAGTCCTTTGGGGCGGAATCAGCCCCAGCATTTT. This codes for CASSPLGRNQPQHF.

V usage is TRBV6-1 and J usage is TRBJ1-2, with D unclear. The ends were cut back, 3 bases at V and 4 bases at J, with 6 bases in the middle. The CDR3 has 12 residues. Germline assignment: CDR1 MNHNS and CDR2 SASEGT. CDR3 loop: CASSDNSYGYTF. DNA of the CDR3: TGTGCCAGCAGTGACAATAGCTATGGCTACACCTTC.

The gene calls are TRBV2 and TRBJ2-2, with D possibly matching TRBD2 (5 bases). The germline CDR1 and CDR2 sequences are SNHLY and FYNNEI. V was cut by 7 bases and J by 0 bases, with 12 bases left in between. The CDR3 length is 15 residues. The DNA for the CDR3 is TGTGCCAGCAACTCCCTAGCAGCGAACACCGGGGAGCTGTTTTTT. Translation: CASNSLAANTGELFF.

The chain combines TRBV6-5 with TRBJ1-2, with 9 bases lining up with TRBD1. J lost 8 bases, V lost 5 bases, and 9 bases had no gene match. The CDR3 is 14 amino acids. Germline lookup yields CDR1 MNHEY and CDR2 SVGAGI. CDR3 loop: CASSTGDRAAGYTF. The CDR3 nucleotides read TGTGCCAGCAGTACCGGGGACAGGGCGGCCGGCTACACCTTC.

The rearrangement joins TRBV5-8 to TRBJ2-5; no definite D call. In germline, CDR1 is SGHTS, CDR2 YDEGEE. V was clipped by 8 bases and J by 7 bases, with 15 bases between them. The CDR3 loop spans 12 amino acids. The CDR3 bases are TGTGCCAGTACACGCACCTTTTGGACCCAGTACTTC. The encoded protein is CASTRTFWTQYF.

The chain is built from TRBV6-1 and TRBJ1-3; no clear D gene. The CDR3 spans 15 residues. The ends were cut back, 5 bases at V and 0 bases at J, with 11 bases in the middle. From germline, CDR1 is MNHNS and CDR2 SASEGT. The CDR3 here is CASSPSEVSGNTIYF. The CDR3 DNA reads as TGTGCCAGCAGTCCCAGTGAAGTCTCTGGAAACACCATATATTTT.

V and J are TRBV5-1 and TRBJ2-5; 9 bases align to TRBD2. V shed 1 base, J shed 4 bases, and the junction held 2 bases outside the gene matches. The CDR3 contains 14 residues. Germline values: CDR1 SGHRS, CDR2 YFSETQ. This CDR3 is CASSLRGGAETQYF. CDR3 in DNA: TGCGCCAGCAGCTTGCGCGGGGGGGCAGAGACCCAGTACTTC.